A selection of T cell receptor beta chains follows, all from one sample in a study of blood T cells in healthy people across ages. TCRdb re-called the 5' RACE reads through MiXCR, storing one row per CDR3 protein. This sample carries about 1.4 million distinct CDR3 sequences, approximately 63% of them seen once, and the ten largest clones take over 5.5%. Sequenced input: blood. The receptors come from a man aged 18 to 29 in good health. Each CDR3 is given with its conserved first and last residue. D genes are given only for firm matches. Expanded clones are given a class, and other clones once, few, many or no size at all.

J: TRBJ1-2
size: few
V: TRBV10-3
D: -
DNA: TGTGCCATCAGTGAGCCGGCAGCGCGTAACTATGGCTACACCTTC
CDR3: CAISEPAARNYGYTF

J: TRBJ2-7
size: -
V: TRBV25-1
D: TRBD1
DNA: TGTGCCAGCAGTGAAACAATGGGACAGGAGTACGAGCAGTACTTC
CDR3: CASSETMGQEYEQYF

J: TRBJ2-7
size: -
V: TRBV28
D: TRBD1
DNA: TGTGCCAGCAGTTTTCCCCAAACAGGGGGTGTGTACGAGCAGTACTTC
CDR3: CASSFPQTGGVYEQYF

J: TRBJ2-7
size: -
V: TRBV6-5
D: TRBD1
DNA: TGTGCCAGCAGCTGGGGGACAGGGGACGACGAGCAGTACTTC
CDR3: CASSWGTGDDEQYF

J: TRBJ2-2
size: -
V: TRBV11-2
D: -
DNA: TGTGCCAGCAGCTTAACCCTGAAGAACACCGGGGAGCTGTTTTTT
CDR3: CASSLTLKNTGELFF

J: TRBJ2-5
size: -
V: TRBV3-1
D: TRBD1
DNA: TGTGCCAGCAGCCCCCGGACAGGGGGGAGAGAGACCCAGTACTTC
CDR3: CASSPRTGGRETQYF

J: TRBJ2-3
size: -
V: TRBV9
D: -
DNA: TGTGCCAGCAGCGTAGCGGGGGAAGATACGCAGTATTTT
CDR3: CASSVAGEDTQYF

J: TRBJ2-1
size: -
V: TRBV30
D: -
DNA: TGTGCCTGGAGTTTACCTGGCGGCGGGCAGTTCTTC
CDR3: CAWSLPGGGQFF

J: TRBJ2-7
size: -
V: TRBV5-1
D: TRBD1
DNA: TGCGCCAGCAGCTCCCCAACCGGGACAGTGGCCTACGAGCAGTACTTC
CDR3: CASSSPTGTVAYEQYF

J: TRBJ1-1
size: -
V: TRBV25-1
D: TRBD1
DNA: TGTGCCAGCAGTGATTTCGGGGGGCAAACAGGGGGTACAGAAGCTTTCTTT
CDR3: CASSDFGGQTGGTEAFF

J: TRBJ1-5
size: -
V: TRBV20-1
D: -
DNA: TGCAGTGCTAGCGAGGGAGATAGGCCCCAGCATTTT
CDR3: CSASEGDRPQHF

J: TRBJ2-5
size: -
V: TRBV7-8
D: TRBD1
DNA: TGTGCCAGCAGCTTAGACGGGCAGGGGGTGGGTGAGCAGTACTTC
CDR3: CASSLDGQGVGEQYF

J: TRBJ2-3
size: few
V: TRBV11-2
D: TRBD2
DNA: TGTGCCAGCAGCTTCGGGGGGACTAGCTTGGATACGCAGTATTTT
CDR3: CASSFGGTSLDTQYF

J: TRBJ2-7
size: few
V: TRBV20-1
D: -
DNA: TGCAGTGCTAGTTTGGGAACCCCCCGCTCCTACGAGCAGTACTTC
CDR3: CSASLGTPRSYEQYF

J: TRBJ1-4
size: -
V: TRBV20-1
D: TRBD1
DNA: TGCAGTGCTAGCGGGACAGCTAATGAAAAACTGTTTTTT
CDR3: CSASGTANEKLFF

J: TRBJ1-2
size: -
V: TRBV6-5
D: TRBD1
DNA: TGTGCCAGCAGTTACGGAGGACAGGGCCTCTATGGCTACACCTTC
CDR3: CASSYGGQGLYGYTF

J: TRBJ2-2
size: -
V: TRBV15
D: -
DNA: TGTGCCACCAGCAGTGGTACTTTGACCGGGGAGCTGTTTTTT
CDR3: CATSSGTLTGELFF

J: TRBJ1-5
size: few
V: TRBV12-3/TRBV12-4
D: -
DNA: TGTGCCAGCACCCAGGGAAACCAGCCCCAGCATTTT
CDR3: CASTQGNQPQHF

J: TRBJ2-7
size: once
V: TRBV20-1
D: -
DNA: TGCAGTGCTGCGGAGGGTCTCCTCTACGAGCAGTACTTC
CDR3: CSAAEGLLYEQYF

J: TRBJ1-2
size: -
V: TRBV6-5
D: -
DNA: TGTGCCAGCAGTTACGGGGCAGGGAACTATGGCAACACCTTC
CDR3: CASSYGAGNYGNTF

J: TRBJ1-2
size: once
V: TRBV6-1
D: -
DNA: TGTGCCAGCAGTGAAATGACTACCGCTAACTATGGCTACACCTTC
CDR3: CASSEMTTANYGYTF

J: TRBJ2-1
size: few
V: TRBV4-1
D: -
DNA: TGCGCCAGCAGCCAAGACGGGGTACCCCGACTGGTTAATGAGCAGTTCTTC
CDR3: CASSQDGVPRLVNEQFF

J: TRBJ2-1
size: -
V: TRBV7-2
D: -
DNA: TGTGCCAGCAGCTACGGGAGTTTCGGGGACAATGAGCAGTTCTTC
CDR3: CASSYGSFGDNEQFF

J: TRBJ2-3
size: -
V: TRBV10-1
D: -
DNA: TGCGCCAGCAGTGAGAGTAGTCCAGATACGCAGTATTTT
CDR3: CASSESSPDTQYF